This TCR beta chain was identified in a study of blood T cell repertoires in COVID-19. The CDR3 has 14 amino acids. V was clipped by 0 bases and J by 5 bases, with 11 bases between them. Per germline, CDR1 SGHRS and CDR2 YFSETQ. TCRdb's table, derived via immunoSEQ multiplex PCR, lists solely in-frame clones and lacks some. The sample has about 300,000 clones; around 85% are singletons. The sample taken for sequencing was peripheral blood. The receptor was isolated from a human donor with COVID-19, enrolled during active disease. The donor label of this sample is uncertain. V gene TRBV5-1 combines with J gene TRBJ2-5; no clear D gene. CDR3 sequence reads: CASSLVGPWETQYF. In DNA, the CDR3 is TGCGCCAGCAGCTTGGTTGGCCCTTGGGAGACCCAGTACTTC.